Here is one T cell receptor beta chain with its context. Trimming cost V 1 base and J 10 bases; bases outside gene matches: 12. The CDR3 contains 17 residues. Per germline, CDR1 SGHRS and CDR2 YFSETQ. Here immunoSEQ multiplex PCR was the method, and the copy in TCRdb shows in-frame clones only, minus some. The profile shows fewer than 800,000 clones, roughly 90% of them singletons. Treatment: 15 to 20 received Ad26.COV2.S at low or high dose, single or two shots; roughly 5 received placebo; per-sample allocation not given. Day 63 after the first vaccine or placebo injection was the time point for sampling. This record comes from a study of Ad26.COV2.S vaccination and SARS-CoV-2 variants.

The sequences come from peripheral blood, collected in a trial of Ad26.COV2.S vaccine versus placebo. V usage is TRBV5-1 and J usage is TRBJ1-6, with TRBD1 identical over 9 bases. The receptor comes from a person aged 18-65 years who received the Ad26.COV2.S COVID-19 vaccine or a placebo. CDR3 sequence (DNA): TGCGCCAGCAGCTTGATGACCGTGGGACAGGGCCAATCACCCCTCCACTTT. It specifies CASSLMTVGQGQSPLHF.